The 24 T cell receptor beta chains below come from one sample, sequenced in a study of cytomegalovirus exposure and HLA in healthy donors. The PCR used 60 Vbeta and 13 Jbeta primers. Sequencing was performed with immunoSEQ multiplex PCR; in TCRdb, only in-frame clones are kept and a portion is missing. Here the sample spans some 63,000 clones, roughly 80% being singletons. The sequencing input was PBMCs. These receptors came from a human donor in good health.

V usage is TRBV9 and J usage is TRBJ1-1; D not resolved. Germline V gene lookup returns CDR1 SGDLS and CDR2 YYNGEE. This CDR3 contains 14 residues. Trimming cost V 2 bases and J 2 bases, with 10 bases left between them. Here the CDR3 reads CASSVGRYNTEAFF. Here the CDR3 DNA reads TGTGCCAGCAGCGTTGGCAGATATAACACTGAAGCTTTCTTT.

The V and J genes are TRBV6-5 and TRBJ2-7, with a possible D match to TRBD2 (7 bases). Trimming cost V 2 bases and J 2 bases, with 13 bases left between them. The CDR3 sequence is 15 residues long. The germline V gene encodes CDR1 MNHEY and CDR2 SVGAGI. The CDR3 DNA reads as TGTGCCAGCAGTTACGGGAGCGGGGACACCTACGAGCAGTACTTC. This codes for CASSYGSGDTYEQYF.

The rearrangement links TRBV7-9 to TRBJ2-1; perhaps TRBD2 as D (5 bases). This CDR3 contains 14 residues. Germline assignment: CDR1 SEHNR and CDR2 FQNEAQ (reference sequence). The ends were cut back, 3 bases at V and 10 bases at J, with 16 bases in the middle. The CDR3 loop is CASSFGLIKGEQFF. CDR3 coding DNA: TGTGCCAGCAGCTTTGGACTCATCAAGGGAGAGCAGTTCTTC.

This clone was recorded once. J is TRBJ1-1 and V is TRBV10-1; D perhaps matches TRBD1 (5 bases). V gave up 2 bases and J gave up 4 bases, with 14 bases separating them. Germline V gives CDR1 WNHNN, CDR2 SYGVQD (reference sequence). The CDR3 extends over 15 amino acids. This CDR3 reads CASSEDFSGGTEAFF. CDR3 nucleotides: TGCGCCAGCAGTGAGGATTTCTCGGGGGGCACTGAAGCTTTCTTT.

The chain uses TRBV7-9 and TRBJ1-6, with D perhaps matching TRBD1 (5 bases). Germline CDR1 SEHNR, CDR2 FQNEAQ (reference sequence). Trimming pared 5 bases from V and 9 bases from J, leaving 17 bases between. The CDR3 contains 15 residues. The CDR3: CASSPVGRDSSPLHF. CDR3 nucleotide sequence: TGTGCCAGCAGCCCAGTCGGGAGGGACTCTTCACCCCTCCACTTT.

This clone was found a few times. This sequence joins TRBV29-1 and TRBJ2-1; 7 nucleotides agree with TRBD1. This CDR3 comprises 13 residues. Germline loops: CDR1 SQVTM, CDR2 ANQGSEA. V lost 7 bases and J lost 7; bases outside the gene matches: 10. CDR3 coding DNA: TGCAGCGCAGAGCAGGGGGAATGGAATGAGCAGTTCTTC. Residues: CSAEQGEWNEQFF.

The chain carries TRBV29-1 and TRBJ1-1; 8 nucleotides line up with TRBD1. This CDR3 is 12 amino acids long. The germline CDR1 and CDR2 sequences are SQVTM and ANQGSEA. CDR3 protein: CRGGQDNTEAFF. DNA for the CDR3: TGCAGAGGGGGACAGGACAACACTGAAGCTTTCTTT.

The chain carries TRBV29-1 and TRBJ2-5; 8 bases are a match to TRBD2. Germline values: CDR1 SQVTM, CDR2 ANQGSEA. With V trimmed by 0 bases and J by 3 bases, 6 bases remained unmatched. This CDR3 spans 15 amino acids. CDR3 amino acids: CSVEDGRGAEETQYF. DNA for the CDR3: TGCAGCGTTGAAGATGGGCGGGGGGCCGAAGAGACCCAGTACTTC.

The CDR3 nucleotides are TGTGCCAGCAGCACTACAGGGGGCTCTAGCTCCTACGAGCAGTACTTC. Its translation: CASSTTGGSSSYEQYF. The rearrangement links TRBV7-2 to TRBJ2-7; TRBD1 agrees at 9 bases. This CDR3 region has 16 residues. Germline V gene data show CDR1 as SGHTA and CDR2 as FQGNSA. With V trimmed by 5 bases and J by 0 bases, 8 bases remained unmatched.

This sequence joins TRBV12-2 and TRBJ1-2; the table's TRBD1 call for D was not verified on the DNA. TRBV12-2 is a documented pseudogene. CDR3 size: 18 residues. The DNA of the CDR3 is TGTGCAAGTCGCTTAGTATCCCCCAAAAGGGGGAAAGGCTATGGCTACACCTTC. As protein: CASRLVSPKRGKGYGYTF.

The rearrangement joins TRBV2 to TRBJ2-2; D unresolved. The CDR3 is made up of 16 amino acids. V dropped 0 bases and J dropped 2 bases, with 10 bases sitting between them. CDR1 is SNHLY and CDR2 is FYNNEI in the germline V gene. The CDR3 reads CASSEAGTPNTGELFF. CDR3 DNA sequence: TGTGCCAGCAGTGAAGCGGGCACCCCCAACACCGGGGAGCTGTTTTTT. The variable domain in full, with the rest retrieved from reference TRBV2 and TRBJ2-2, is EPEVTQTPSHQVTQMGQEVILRCVPISNHLYFYWYRQILGQKVEFLVSFYNNEISEKSEIFDDQFSVERPDGSNFTLKIRSTKLEDSAMYFCASSEAGTPNTGELFFGEGSRLTVL.

This chain links TRBV11-2 with TRBJ1-2; 10 bases match TRBD1. The CDR3 contains 17 residues. The germline CDR1 and CDR2 sequences are SGHAT and FQNNGV. J was trimmed by 6 bases and V by 1 base; bases with no gene match: 11. The CDR3 loop is CASSLAPHPGQGNGYTF. The CDR3 DNA sequence: TGTGCCAGCAGCTTAGCGCCCCACCCGGGACAGGGGAATGGCTACACCTTC.

The rearrangement links TRBV19 to TRBJ2-1, with D possibly being TRBD2 (7 bases). Germline loops: CDR1 LNHDA, CDR2 SQIVND (reference sequence). The CDR3 sequence is 13 residues long. V lost 5 bases to trimming and J lost 5 bases, with 10 bases between them. CDR3 amino acids: CASSQGRDNEQFF. The CDR3 DNA reads as TGTGCCAGTAGTCAGGGGAGGGACAATGAGCAGTTCTTC.

The V call is TRBV7-6, the J call TRBJ1-1; 7 nucleotides line up with TRBD1. J gave up 4 bases and V 4 bases, and 3 bases lay outside the gene matches. Germline-derived CDR1 and CDR2 are SGHVS and FNYEAQ. The CDR3 loop spans 13 amino acids. CDR3 in DNA: TGTGCCAGCAGCTCGACAGGGTCCACTGAAGCTTTCTTT. It codes for CASSSTGSTEAFF.

The chain employs TRBV29-1 and TRBJ1-2; 7 bases are shared with TRBD1. This CDR3 spans 14 amino acids. CDR1 and CDR2 from the germline V gene are SQVTM and ANQGSEA. The V gene end was trimmed by 0 bases and the J gene end by 6 bases; junction bases not matched to a gene: 7. CDR3 protein: CSVEDPDRVHGYTF. The CDR3 DNA reads as TGCAGCGTTGAAGACCCAGACAGGGTACATGGCTACACCTTC.

The chain employs TRBV5-1 and TRBJ2-3; 9 positions match TRBD1. The length of the CDR3 is 15 residues. Germline CDR1 reads SGHRS; CDR2 reads YFSETQ. V lost 2 bases and J lost 4; bases outside the gene matches: 5. The CDR3 DNA reads TGCGCCAGCAGCTTCAAGACAGGGGGTGCAGATACGCAGTATTTT. Its protein product is CASSFKTGGADTQYF.

The gene calls are TRBV19 and TRBJ2-1, with no clear D. Trimming removed 7 bases at V and 7 bases at J, with 17 bases between. The V gene's germline CDR1 is LNHDA and CDR2 SQIVND (reference sequence). The CDR3 consists of 14 residues. DNA for the CDR3: TGTGCCAGTACCCCAAGCGCCCTTCGGAATGAGCAGTTCTTC. This sequence encodes CASTPSALRNEQFF. The complete variable domain, with remaining parts taken from reference TRBV19 and TRBJ2-1, reads DGGITQSPKYLFRKEGQNVTLSCEQNLNHDAMYWYRQDPGQGLRLIYYSQIVNDFQKGDIAEGYSVSREKKESFPLTVTSAQKNPTAFYLCASTPSALRNEQFFGPGTRLTVL.

The V gene is TRBV30, the J gene TRBJ1-1; D is unresolved. The CDR3 has 13 residues. V lost 0 bases to trimming and J lost 1 base, with 6 bases between them. Per the germline V gene, CDR1 is GTSNPN and CDR2 is SVGIG (reference sequence). CDR3 protein: CAWSVIRNTEAFF. CDR3 nucleotides: TGTGCCTGGAGTGTCATTAGGAACACTGAAGCTTTCTTT.

The V call is TRBV29-1, the J call TRBJ2-7; 8 bases line up with TRBD1. The CDR3 runs to 12 residues. Germline CDR1 reads SQVTM; CDR2 reads ANQGSEA. Trimming at V came to 7 bases and at J to 2 bases, leaving 4 bases not matched to a gene. CDR3 DNA: TGCAGCGGGGGACAGGCGACCTACGAGCAGTACTTC. This encodes CSGGQATYEQYF.

This clone was recorded once. The genes are TRBV18 and TRBJ1-2; no clear D gene. The CDR3 runs to 15 residues. V dropped 3 bases and J dropped 5 bases, with 16 bases sitting between them. Per germline, CDR1 KGHSH and CDR2 LQKENI. The chain's CDR3 is CASSPGGFLGYGYTF. The CDR3 bases are TGTGCCAGCTCACCGGGAGGGTTCTTGGGTTATGGCTACACCTTC.

V usage is TRBV5-1 and J usage is TRBJ2-6; D may be TRBD1 (5 bases). Germline V CDR1 and CDR2: SGHRS, YFSETQ. This CDR3 has 17 amino acids. The ends were cut back, 0 bases at V and 0 bases at J, with 10 bases in the middle. The CDR3 protein is CASSLDRLGSGANVLTF. DNA of the CDR3: TGCGCCAGCAGCTTGGACAGGCTAGGCTCTGGGGCCAACGTCCTGACTTTC.

This sequence joins TRBV28 and TRBJ2-7, with TRBD1 as a possible D gene (6 bases). The V gene's germline CDR1 is MDHEN and CDR2 SYDVKM. The CDR3 runs to 15 residues. V lost 4 bases and J lost 4, with 17 bases in between. CDR3 sequence reads: CASSSSGQGLYEQYF. The CDR3 bases are TGTGCCAGCAGTTCCTCAGGGCAGGGGCTGTACGAGCAGTACTTC.

CDR3 nucleotides: TGTGCCAGCAGCCCGCCCGGGACAGGGGACCACGAGCAGTACTTC. The encoded protein is CASSPPGTGDHEQYF. The V and J genes are TRBV6-5 and TRBJ2-7; the match to TRBD1 covers 10 bases. This CDR3 has 15 residues. Germline V gives CDR1 MNHEY, CDR2 SVGAGI. After removal of 6 bases from V and 5 bases from J, the junction contained 10 bases not matched to a gene.

Note on this clone: The junction departs from germline at one end; a sequencing error may be responsible. The chain uses TRBV7-9 and TRBJ1-5; 10 bases are shared with TRBD1. CDR1 and CDR2 (germline): SEHNR, FQNEAQ (reference sequence). The CDR3 contains 17 residues. The CDR3 protein is CSSSLVAGTGDTQPQHF. CDR3 nucleotide sequence: TGTTCCAGCAGCTTAGTGGCCGGGACAGGGGATACTCAGCCCCAGCATTTT.